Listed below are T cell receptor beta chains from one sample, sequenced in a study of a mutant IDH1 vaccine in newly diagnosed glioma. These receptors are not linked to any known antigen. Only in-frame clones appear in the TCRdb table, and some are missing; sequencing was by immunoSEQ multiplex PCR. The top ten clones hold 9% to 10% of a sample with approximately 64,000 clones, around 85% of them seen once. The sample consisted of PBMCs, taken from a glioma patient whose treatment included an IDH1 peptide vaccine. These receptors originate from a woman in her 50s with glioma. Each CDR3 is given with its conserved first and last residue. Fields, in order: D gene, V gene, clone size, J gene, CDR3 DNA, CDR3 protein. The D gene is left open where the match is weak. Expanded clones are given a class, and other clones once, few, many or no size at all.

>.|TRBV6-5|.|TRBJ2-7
TGTGCCAGCTCCCAGGGCAGGGTTTTCTACGAGCAGTACTTC
CASSQGRVFYEQYF
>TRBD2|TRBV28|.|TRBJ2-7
TGTGCCAGCAGTTCCTCTAGCGGGGGCTACGAGCAGTACTTC
CASSSSSGGYEQYF
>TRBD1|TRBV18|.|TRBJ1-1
TGTGCCAGCTCCCAACAGGGGACTGAAGCTTTCTTT
CASSQQGTEAFF
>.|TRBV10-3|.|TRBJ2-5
TGTGCCATCAGTGAGCCCTGGGACCTAGAAAAACGGGAGACCCAGTACTTC
CAISEPWDLEKRETQYF
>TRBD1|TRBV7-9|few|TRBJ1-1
TGTGCCAGCAGCTTAGGGACAGGAGGGGTGAACACTGAAGCTTTCTTT
CASSLGTGGVNTEAFF
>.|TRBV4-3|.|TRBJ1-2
TGCGCCAGCAGCCAAGGTACGGGGGACTATGGCTACACCTTC
CASSQGTGDYGYTF
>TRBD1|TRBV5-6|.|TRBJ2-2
TGTGCCAGCAGCCCCACAGGGGGTCCCACCGGGGAGCTGTTTTTT
CASSPTGGPTGELFF
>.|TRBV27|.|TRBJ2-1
TGTGCCAGCAGTCAGGGGTATGAGCAGTTCTTC
CASSQGYEQFF
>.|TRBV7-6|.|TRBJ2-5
TGTGCCAGCAGCTTACGGACAGCTCTAGGAGAGACCCAGTACTTC
CASSLRTALGETQYF
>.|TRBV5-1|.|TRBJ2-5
TGCGCCAGCAGACCGCAGGGGGAGACCCAGTACTTC
CASRPQGETQYF
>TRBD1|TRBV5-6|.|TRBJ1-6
TGTGCCAGCAGCTTGGGGTCAGGGGGGAATTCACCCCTCCACTTT
CASSLGSGGNSPLHF
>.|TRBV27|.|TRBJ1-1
TGTGCCAGCAGTCCACCTACCCCCCAAAATCCTAAGGTGCGGGCAGCTTTCTTT
CASSPPTPQNPKVRAAFF
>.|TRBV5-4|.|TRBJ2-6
TGTGCCAGCAGCTTGGGGGGCCGCTCTGGGGCCAACGTCCTGACTTTC
CASSLGGRSGANVLTF
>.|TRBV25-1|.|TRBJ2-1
TGTGCCAGCAGTGAATGGCGGTTGAGCTCCTACAATGAGCAGTTCTTC
CASSEWRLSSYNEQFF
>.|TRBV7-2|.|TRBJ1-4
TGTGCCAGCAGTTCTGACTTGCCAAAACTGTTTTTT
CASSSDLPKLFF
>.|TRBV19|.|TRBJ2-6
TGTGCCAGTAGTATTTTTAAGGCGCCATCTGGGGCCAACGTCCTGACTTTC
CASSIFKAPSGANVLTF
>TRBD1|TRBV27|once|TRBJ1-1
TGTGCCAGCAGGCTACAGGGGGCCAGGACTGAAGCTTTCTTT
CASRLQGARTEAFF
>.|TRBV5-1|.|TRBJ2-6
TGCGCCAGCAGCCCCGGGACGACGGGGGCCAACGTCCTGACTTTC
CASSPGTTGANVLTF
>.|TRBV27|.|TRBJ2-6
TGTGCCAGCAAGAGAGGGTTTGGGGCCAACGTCCTGACTTTC
CASKRGFGANVLTF
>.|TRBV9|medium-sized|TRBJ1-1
TGTGCCAGCAGCGCCCCCTCCGGTAGGGACACTGAAGCTTTCTTT
CASSAPSGRDTEAFF
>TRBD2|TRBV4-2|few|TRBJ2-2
TGTGCCAGCAGCCAAGAACTAGCGGGGGGGAACACCGGGGAGCTGTTTTTT
CASSQELAGGNTGELFF
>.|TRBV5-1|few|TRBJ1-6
TGCGCCAGCAGCCTACGGACTGATAATTCACCCCTCCACTTT
CASSLRTDNSPLHF